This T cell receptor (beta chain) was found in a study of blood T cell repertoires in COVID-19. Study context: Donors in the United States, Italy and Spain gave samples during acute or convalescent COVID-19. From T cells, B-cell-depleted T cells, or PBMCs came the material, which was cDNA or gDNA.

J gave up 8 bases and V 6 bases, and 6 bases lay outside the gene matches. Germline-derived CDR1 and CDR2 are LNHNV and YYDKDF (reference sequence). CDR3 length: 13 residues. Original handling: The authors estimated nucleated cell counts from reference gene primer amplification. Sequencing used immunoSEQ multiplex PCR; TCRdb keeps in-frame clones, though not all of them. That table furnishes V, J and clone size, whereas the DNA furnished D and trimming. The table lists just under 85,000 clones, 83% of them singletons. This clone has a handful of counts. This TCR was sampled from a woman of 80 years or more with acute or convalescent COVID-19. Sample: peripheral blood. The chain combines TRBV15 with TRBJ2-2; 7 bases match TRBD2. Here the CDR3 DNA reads TGTGCCACCAGTGGCCGGGAGGATGGGGAGCTGTTTTTT. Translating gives CATSGREDGELFF.